This T cell receptor beta chain came from a study of PD-L1 blockade in urothelial cancer. Study background: Atezolizumab at 1,200 mg intravenously every 3 weeks was started by patients at some point between 2014 and 2016.

Sequencing was performed with immunoSEQ multiplex PCR; in TCRdb, only in-frame clones are kept and a portion is missing. The table has 50,000 or so clones, 75% to 90% seen once. CDR1 SGHTA and CDR2 FQGTGA come from the germline V gene. The CDR3 is 13 amino acids. Trimming cost V 1 base and J 8 bases, with 9 bases left between them. The sequences come from PBMCs, collected around atezolizumab (anti-PD-L1) treatment. The receptor was isolated from a man between 60 and 70 years old with urothelial cancer. The chain joins TRBV7-3 to TRBJ2-1, with D hard to call. The CDR3 loop is CASSLSFRDEQFF. The CDR3 DNA reads as TGTGCCAGCAGCTTAAGTTTTCGGGATGAGCAGTTCTTC.